Shown below are 15 T cell receptor beta chains from a single sample sequenced in a study of metastatic and nonmetastatic thyroid tumors. Via MiXCR, TCRdb re-called the PCR reads. The sample lists fewer than 45,000 clones, approximately 13% occurring once. Ahead of thyroid surgery, no patient had received treatment of any kind. The material sequenced was blood. The source of these receptors is a female donor with papillary thyroid cancer or a benign thyroid nodule (not recorded which). Some clones in this sample may be carry-over from other donors' samples.

This chain uses TRBV7-8 with TRBJ1-5; a possible D gene is TRBD1 (5 bases). The CDR3 runs to 15 residues. Between the trimmed V and J ends, which lost 5 bases and 6 bases, there was a span of 17 bases. Germline V gene lookup returns CDR1 SGHVS and CDR2 FQNEAQ. The CDR3 protein is CASSRFVGTTQPQHF. CDR3 in DNA: TGTGCCAGCAGCCGGTTTGTTGGGACGACTCAGCCCCAGCATTTT.

In its sample, this clone was seen a few times. This chain uses TRBV28 with TRBJ2-1; D gene uncertain. V was clipped by 4 bases and J by 9 bases, with 16 bases between them. The CDR3 is 14 amino acids. Germline V CDR1 and CDR2: MDHEN, SYDVKM. CDR3 in amino acids: CASSSPDSAGEQFF. Written as DNA, the CDR3 is TGTGCCAGCAGTTCCCCCGACTCTGCCGGTGAGCAGTTCTTC.

The table lists this clone with many counts. The chain links TRBV6-5 to TRBJ2-7; possibly TRBD1 or TRBD2 for D (5 bases each). Germline assignment: CDR1 MNHEY and CDR2 SVGAGI. The CDR3 contains 14 residues. The germline V and J ends were trimmed by 2 bases and 9 bases, with 17 bases remaining between them. In DNA form, the CDR3 reads TGTGCCAGCAGTTACCGGGCTGAGGGGACGGGGCAGTACTTC. Protein: CASSYRAEGTGQYF.

In the case of this clone: Mismatch with germline at one junction end may stem from a read error. The gene calls are TRBV6-1 and TRBJ2-1; 7 nucleotides match TRBD2. This CDR3 contains 11 residues. CDR1 and CDR2 (germline): MNHNS, SASEGT. CDR3 loop: CASRGAGWGVF. For the CDR3, the DNA is TGTGCCAGCAGGGGAGCGGGATGGGGGGTCTTC.

This clone was detected many times. V gene TRBV6-5 combines with J gene TRBJ1-5, with D uncertain. V was pared by 2 bases and J by 2 bases, with 10 bases between. CDR3 length: 15 residues. Germline V gene sequence: CDR1 MNHEY, CDR2 SVGAGI. For the CDR3, the DNA is TGTGCCAGCAGTTACACGTTTTCGGGCAATCAGCCCCAGCATTTT. It encodes CASSYTFSGNQPQHF.

As for this clone: This may stem from a read error, because a much larger clone lies one nucleotide away. Other DNA variants within this sample encode the same CDR3. The gene calls are TRBV15 and TRBJ1-1, with a tentative D call TRBD1 (5 bases). Germline V gene lookup returns CDR1 LNHNV and CDR2 YYDKDF (reference sequence). This CDR3 has 12 amino acids. Trimming took off 9 bases at V and 5 bases at J, with 13 bases between the two ends. The CDR3 region is CATKIGGTEAFF. DNA for the CDR3: TGTGCCACTAAAATCGGGGGTACTGAAGCTTTCTTT.

By share, this clone ranks as medium-sized (0.01 to 0.1%). The V gene is TRBV6-1, the J gene TRBJ2-1; 8 positions match TRBD1. CDR1 and CDR2 from the germline V gene are MNHNS and SASEGT. With 0 bases clipped from V and 7 bases from J, the junction kept 5 bases outside the gene matches. The CDR3 runs 15 residues. The CDR3 here is CASSEAGTGGNEQFF. The CDR3 DNA reads TGTGCCAGCAGTGAAGCGGGTACAGGGGGAAATGAGCAGTTCTTC.

This clone was seen repeatedly, ten times or more. The rearrangement joins TRBV10-1 to TRBJ1-1; D remains ambiguous. CDR1 is WNHNN, CDR2 SYGVQD, per germline (reference sequence). V lost 4 bases and J lost 5, with 11 bases in between. The CDR3 sequence is 13 residues long. CDR3 in amino acids: CASSGLWGTEAFF. The CDR3 DNA reads TGCGCCAGCAGTGGGCTCTGGGGAACTGAAGCTTTCTTT.

This clone was seen ten or more times. The chain couples TRBV30 to TRBJ1-6; 7 nucleotides align to TRBD1. Germline CDR1 GTSNPN, CDR2 SVGIG (reference sequence). The CDR3 contains 13 residues. With V trimmed by 5 bases and J by 13 bases, 11 bases remained unmatched. DNA of the CDR3: TGTGCCTGGGAAGGGACAGTCAGCCGGCCCCTCCACTTT. Translated, it gives CAWEGTVSRPLHF.

By share, this clone ranks as medium-sized. CDR3 in amino acids: CASSSNGGDEQFF. CDR3 nucleotide sequence: TGTGCCAGCAGTAGCAACGGGGGCGATGAGCAGTTCTTC. The chain is built from TRBV12-3 or TRBV12-4 and TRBJ2-1; TRBD1 or TRBD2 may be the D gene (6 bases each). The V and J ends lost 5 bases and 8 bases respectively, with 13 bases between them. The CDR3 sequence is 13 residues long.

This clone is classed as medium-sized. V gene TRBV6-1 combines with J gene TRBJ1-3, with TRBD1 as a possible D gene (5 bases). Per germline, CDR1 MNHNS and CDR2 SASEGT. With 4 bases removed from V and 7 bases from J, the gap between germline ends came to 14 bases. This CDR3 contains 14 residues. This CDR3 is CASSGGDSVNTIYF. CDR3 DNA: TGTGCCAGCAGTGGCGGGGACTCTGTTAACACCATATATTTT.

This clone was counted at least ten times. A much larger clone differs by one base, so this may be a read error. The V gene is TRBV6-1, the J gene TRBJ2-7; 7 nucleotides agree with TRBD2. The CDR3 spans 13 residues. Trimming took 6 bases from V and 3 from J; bases not matched to a gene: 5. Germline assignment: CDR1 MNHNS and CDR2 SASEGT. The CDR3 loop reads CASSHGEGYEQYF. The CDR3 DNA is TGTGCCAGCAGCCACGGGGAGGGCTACGAGCAGTACTTC.

On this clone itself: Its ends do not fully match the called genes, so a read error is possible. The V and J genes are TRBV2 and TRBJ2-3; D remains unclear. Germline CDR1 and CDR2: SNHLY and FYNNEI. The CDR3 loop spans 14 amino acids. CDR3 sequence reads: CASSEASAIDTQYF. The CDR3 nucleotides read TGTGCGAGCAGTGAAGCCAGTGCAATTGATACGCAGTATTTT.

This clone is medium-sized by share. The chain combines TRBV28 with TRBJ2-7, with 8 nucleotides matching TRBD2. The germline gives CDR1 MDHEN, CDR2 SYDVKM. After removal of 11 bases from V and 1 base from J, the junction contained 7 bases not matched to a gene. This CDR3 has 13 residues. Here the CDR3 reads CAGSSGQSYEQYF. CDR3 in DNA: TGTGCCGGATCTAGCGGGCAATCCTACGAGCAGTACTTC. The variable domain in full, completed from reference TRBV28 and TRBJ2-7, reads DVKVTQSSRYLVKRTGEKVFLECVQDMDHENMFWYRQDPGLGLRLIYFSYDVKMKEKGDIPEGYSVSREKKERFSLILESASTNQTSMYLCAGSSGQSYEQYFGPGTRLTVT.

This clone was observed many times. V usage is TRBV5-5 and J usage is TRBJ2-3; no firm D call. The V gene lost 3 bases and the J gene lost 0 bases, with 11 bases spanning the gap. The CDR3 sequence is 15 residues long. Germline V gene lookup returns CDR1 SGHKS and CDR2 YYEKEE (reference sequence). The CDR3 DNA follows: TGTGCCAGCAGCTCCCAGCTTTATAGCACAGATACGCAGTATTTT. Its protein is CASSSQLYSTDTQYF.